Described below is a single T cell receptor (beta chain) sequence and its context. Assay: immunoSEQ multiplex PCR; the TCRdb copy retains only in-frame clones and omits some. The sample records under 2.5 million clones, 85% to 95% being singletons. Germline V gene sequence: CDR1 LGHNA, CDR2 YSLEER. The CDR3 loop spans 14 amino acids. Trimming left V 0 bases short and J 2 bases short, with 8 bases between. These data belong to a study of shared clonotypes between healthy human individuals. This TCR was sampled from a man aged 18-30 years in good health. Some clones in this sample may be carry-over from other donors' samples. The chain links TRBV4-3 to TRBJ2-7; D unclear. The sequencing input was naive CD4+ T cells from PBMCs. The sample's subset: CD45RA+ positively selected. The CDR3 protein is CASSQDSYTYEQYF. For the CDR3, the DNA is TGCGCCAGCAGCCAAGATTCCTACACCTACGAGCAGTACTTC.